These 8 T cell receptor beta chains share one sample of origin, sequenced in a study of T cell repertoires in cytomegalovirus infection. TCRdb re-derived calls from the reads in MiXCR, one entry per CDR3 protein. The sample has 130,000 or so distinct CDR3 sequences; roughly 6% are singletons. The sequencing input was PBMCs. Receptors were obtained from a human donor in good health (CMV status not recorded). Some clones in this sample may be carry-over from other donors' samples.

Concerning this clonotype: A much larger clone lies a single base off, so this may be a read error. The CDR3 coding sequence is TGTGCCAGCAGTTACGCGGTTACTAGCGGGGGGTTGGTCGGGGAGCTGTTTTTT. Protein: CASSYAVTSGGLVGELFF. The chain has TRBV6-1 and TRBJ2-2; 12 nucleotides align to TRBD2. The V and J ends lost 5 bases and 7 bases, in that order; junction bases with no gene match: 14. Per germline, CDR1 MNHNS and CDR2 SASEGT. The CDR3 has 18 residues.

Comments on this clonotype: A much larger clonotype is one base distant, so this may be a read error. The gene calls are TRBV7-2 and TRBJ2-1, with 7 bases identical to TRBD1. Germline CDR1 and CDR2: SGHTA and FQGNSA. V gave up 5 bases and J gave up 6 bases; unmatched junction bases: 4. The CDR3 is 13 amino acids. The CDR3, as DNA: TGTACCAGCAGCATAAGACAGGGCAATGAGCAGTTCTTC. As protein: CTSSIRQGNEQFF.

This clonotype was detected only a few times. J is TRBJ2-1 and V is TRBV20-1, with D possibly TRBD1 on 6 matching bases. Germline V gene lookup returns CDR1 DFQATT and CDR2 SNEGSKA (reference sequence). V was pared by 3 bases and J by 6 bases, with 15 bases between. The CDR3 length is 14 residues. The CDR3 protein is CSARGQGKINEQFF. The DNA for the CDR3 is TGCAGTGCTAGGGGTCAGGGGAAGATCAATGAGCAGTTCTTC.

This clonotype has at least ten counts. This rearrangement joins TRBV7-8 to TRBJ2-7, with 10 bases identical to TRBD2. The V and J ends lost 5 bases and 7 bases, in that order; junction bases with no gene match: 8. Per the germline V gene, CDR1 is SGHVS and CDR2 is FQNEAQ. The CDR3 length is 14 residues. The CDR3 region is CASSTGTSAEEQYF. The DNA of the CDR3 is TGTGCCAGCAGCACCGGGACTAGCGCGGAAGAGCAGTACTTC. Variable domain in full (rest from reference TRBV7-8 and TRBJ2-7): GAGVSQSPRYKVAKRGQDVALRCDPISGHVSLFWYQQALGQGPEFLTYFQNEAQLDKSGLPSDRFFAERPEGSVSTLKIQRTQQEDSAVYLCASSTGTSAEEQYFGPGTRLTVT.

This clonotype has a count of ten or more. The chain combines TRBV7-9 with TRBJ2-5; D ambiguous. V lost 1 base to trimming and J lost 2 bases, with 8 bases between them. Germline-derived CDR1 and CDR2 are SEHNR and FQNEAQ (reference sequence). This CDR3 comprises 14 residues. CDR3 sequence reads: CASSLEGQQETQYF. CDR3 nucleotide sequence: TGTGCCAGCAGCTTAGAGGGCCAGCAAGAGACCCAGTACTTC. Full variable domain (rest looked up from reference TRBV7-9 and TRBJ2-5): DTGVSQNPRHKITKRGQNVTFRCDPISEHNRLYWYRQTLGQGPEFLTYFQNEAQLEKSRLLSDRFSAERPKGSFSTLEIQRTEQGDSAMYLCASSLEGQQETQYFGPGTRLLVL.

This clonotype turned up a few times. This chain links TRBV12-3 or TRBV12-4 with TRBJ2-3; D uncertain. Trimming cost V 2 bases and J 3 bases, with 15 bases left between them. CDR3 length: 16 residues. CDR3 nucleotide sequence: TGTGCCAGCAGTTTAAGACTGGGGATAAGTACAGATACGCAGTATTTT. The encoded protein is CASSLRLGISTDTQYF.

This clonotype was seen repeatedly, ten times or more. The rearrangement uses TRBV11-3 and TRBJ2-2; D gene uncertain. The V gene lost 5 bases and the J gene lost 6 bases, with 13 bases spanning the gap. CDR3 length: 14 residues. The V gene's germline CDR1 is SGHNT and CDR2 YENEEA. The CDR3 here is CASSPRLNSGELFF. CDR3 DNA: TGTGCCAGCAGCCCCCGACTGAATTCCGGGGAGCTGTTTTTT. The full variable domain, completed using reference TRBV11-3 and TRBJ2-2, is EAGVVQSPRYKIIEKKQPVAFWCNPISGHNTLYWYLQNLGQGPELLIRYENEEAVDDSQLPKDRFSAERLKGVDSTLKIQPAELGDSAVYLCASSPRLNSGELFFGEGSRLTVL.

This clonotype occurred many times. V and J are TRBV7-6 and TRBJ1-6; 8 bases fit TRBD1. The CDR3 is made up of 15 amino acids. Germline CDR1 reads SGHVS; CDR2 reads FNYEAQ. Trimming took 5 bases from V and 9 from J; bases not matched to a gene: 9. The CDR3 nucleotides are TGTGCCAGCAGCCCTAAAGGACAGGGCGGTTCACCCCTCCACTTT. This encodes CASSPKGQGGSPLHF.